Listed below are T cell receptor beta chains from one sample, sequenced in a study of T cells in localized non-small cell lung cancer. The table came from immunoSEQ multiplex PCR; TCRdb's copy has only in-frame clones and leaves some out. The top ten clones hold roughly 0.73% of a sample with tens of thousands of clones, around 94% of them seen once. Material: peripheral blood, obtained before any cancer treatment. The receptor set was obtained from a woman aged 35-70 years with stage I lung adenocarcinoma. CDR3s include the opening cysteine and the closing phenylalanine or tryptophan. The D gene is left open where the match is weak. Clone size is stated in some rows and not others, as once, few, many or a class when expanded.

abundance | j_gene | v_gene | d_gene | CDR3aa | CDR3nt
NA | TRBJ2-7 | TRBV19 | TRBD1 | CASSRQGGYEQYF | TGTGCCAGTAGTAGACAGGGGGGCTACGAGCAGTACTTC
once | TRBJ1-6 | TRBV10-2 | NA | CASSEGSAPNSPLHF | TGCGCCAGCAGTGAGGGATCGGCGCCTAATTCACCCCTCCACTTT
NA | TRBJ2-7 | TRBV27 | TRBD1 | CASSRQGFSYEQYF | TGTGCCAGCAGTCGACAGGGGTTCTCCTACGAGCAGTACTTC
NA | TRBJ1-1 | TRBV4-3 | TRBD1 | CASSQGHRGLGNTEAFF | TGCGCCAGCAGCCAAGGTCACAGGGGGCTTGGGAACACTGAAGCTTTCTTT
NA | TRBJ2-7 | TRBV7-9 | TRBD1 | CASSYRTGSEQYF | TGTGCCAGCAGCTACCGGACAGGGTCCGAGCAGTACTTC
NA | TRBJ1-2 | TRBV19 | NA | CASSTSGGQTNYGYTF | TGTGCCAGTAGTACAAGTGGAGGACAGACAAACTATGGCTACACCTTC
NA | TRBJ1-6 | TRBV7-9 | NA | CASSLDAGNSPLHF | TGTGCCAGCAGCTTAGACGCGGGTAATTCACCCCTCCACTTT
few | TRBJ1-2 | TRBV19 | TRBD1 | CASSISRDSSLGQGYTF | TGTGCCAGTAGTATTTCCCGGGACAGCTCCCTAGGGCAGGGCTACACCTTC
NA | TRBJ2-7 | TRBV7-9 | NA | CASSPFPVDTYEQYF | TGTGCCAGCAGCCCCTTTCCCGTGGACACCTACGAGCAGTACTTC
NA | TRBJ1-2 | TRBV5-8 | NA | CASSLEAGAGYGYTF | TGTGCCAGCAGCTTGGAGGCAGGGGCGGGCTATGGCTACACCTTC
NA | TRBJ2-5 | TRBV28 | NA | CASSWDTSLYF | TGTGCCAGCAGTTGGGATACTAGTTTGTACTTC
NA | TRBJ1-4 | TRBV15 | TRBD1 | CATMGKDRASGKLFF | TGTGCCACCATGGGGAAAGACAGGGCGTCGGGAAAACTGTTTTTT
NA | TRBJ1-5 | TRBV5-4 | NA | CASSFELNQPQHF | TGTGCCAGCAGCTTCGAGCTCAATCAGCCCCAGCATTTT
NA | TRBJ2-7 | TRBV11-2 | TRBD1 | CASSLGGTEFEQYF | TGTGCCAGCAGCTTAGGGGGGACAGAGTTCGAGCAGTACTTC
NA | TRBJ1-1 | TRBV7-6 | TRBD1 | CASSLTGQTEAFF | TGTGCCAGCAGCTTGACGGGACAGACCGAAGCTTTCTTT
NA | TRBJ1-1 | TRBV5-6 | NA | CASSPRGQGFTEAFF | TGTGCCAGCAGCCCAAGGGGCCAGGGGTTCACTGAAGCTTTCTTT
once | TRBJ2-7 | TRBV7-2 | TRBD2 | CASSSGLAGFSYEQYF | TGTGCCAGCAGCTCAGGACTAGCGGGATTCTCCTACGAGCAGTACTTC
NA | TRBJ1-2 | TRBV7-6 | TRBD1 | CASSEQQGSHGYTF | TGTGCCAGCAGCGAACAACAGGGGTCCCATGGCTACACCTTC
NA | TRBJ1-1 | TRBV2 | NA | CASSGGGGTEAFF | TGTGCCAGCAGTGGAGGGGGGGGAACTGAAGCTTTCTTT
NA | TRBJ1-3 | TRBV6-1 | NA | CASMRGNTIYF | TGTGCCAGCATGCGCGGAAACACCATATATTTT
NA | TRBJ1-4 | TRBV5-1 | NA | CASSLIGTTNEKLFF | TGCGCCAGCAGCTTGATTGGGACAACTAATGAAAAACTGTTTTTT
NA | TRBJ2-5 | TRBV7-2 | NA | CASSLRTNGETQYF | TGTGCCAGCAGCTTACGCACGAACGGGGAGACCCAGTACTTC
NA | TRBJ1-2 | TRBV6-6 | NA | CASSYQSFGDYGYTF | TGTGCCAGCAGTTATCAATCGTTCGGGGACTATGGCTACACCTTC
once | TRBJ2-3 | TRBV27 | TRBD2 | CASSWGSGGPTDTQYF | TGTGCCAGCAGTTGGGGTAGCGGGGGCCCCACAGATACGCAGTATTTT
NA | TRBJ1-5 | TRBV10-3 | NA | CAIRPDIDQPQHF | TGTGCCATCAGACCGGACATAGATCAGCCCCAGCATTTT
NA | TRBJ2-1 | TRBV7-3 | TRBD2 | CASSSRLAGDKFF | TGTGCCAGCAGCTCCCGACTAGCGGGAGATAAGTTCTTC
NA | TRBJ2-5 | TRBV18 | TRBD1 | CASSPPGQQETQYF | TGTGCCAGCTCACCACCGGGACAGCAAGAGACCCAGTACTTC
NA | TRBJ1-2 | TRBV4-2 | TRBD1 | CASSQPPGQGIEGYTF | TGTGCCAGCAGCCAGCCCCCAGGACAGGGGATAGAAGGCTACACCTTC
NA | TRBJ1-3 | TRBV11-2 | NA | CASSLVGPNSGNTIYF | TGTGCCAGCAGCTTAGTGGGCCCTAACTCTGGAAACACCATATATTTT
once | TRBJ1-5 | TRBV5-6 | NA | CASLRRGTSNQPQHF | TGTGCCAGCCTCCGGCGGGGGACTAGCAATCAGCCCCAGCATTTT
NA | TRBJ2-2 | TRBV5-1 | NA | CASSPVQGGGGELFF | TGCGCCAGCAGCCCGGTCCAGGGAGGTGGAGGGGAGCTGTTTTTT
NA | TRBJ2-2 | TRBV18 | TRBD1 | CASSRDRGTGELFF | TGTGCCAGCTCACGGGACAGGGGGACCGGGGAGCTGTTTTTT